This T cell receptor (beta chain) was obtained from a study of CD8+ T cells in alopecia areata. Extracted RNA was reverse transcribed into cDNA, the sequencing template. Using immunoSEQ multiplex PCR, the repertoire was profiled, and TCRdb retains in-frame clones only, with some absent. The sample gives 100,000 to 150,000 clones, more than 40% of which show up once; about 19% is in the top ten. This CDR3 is 14 amino acids long. Germline V CDR1 and CDR2: MNHEY, SMNVEV (reference sequence). Trimming took 7 bases from V and 9 from J; bases not matched to a gene: 10. The sequence was obtained from a human donor with alopecia areata. The specimen comprised CD8+ T cells sorted from blood, sampled at week 0. The rearrangement uses TRBV27 and TRBJ2-2; 8 nucleotides align to TRBD1. The CDR3 sequence is CASTETGGHRELFF. Here the CDR3 DNA reads TGTGCCAGCACGGAAACAGGGGGTCACCGGGAGCTGTTTTTT.